The 16 T cell receptor beta chains below come from one sample, sequenced in a study of breast tumors, draining lymph nodes, adjacent tissues. TCRdb analysed the multiplex PCR reads with MiXCR anew, one entry per CDR3 protein. The sample carries approximately 250,000 distinct CDR3 sequences, around 35% recorded once. Breast cancer patients provided tissue from their axillary draining lymph nodes. The sample comprised axillary lymph node tissue. The receptors here all came from a female donor with breast cancer. Some clones in this sample may be carry-over from other donors' samples.

This clonotype has at least ten counts. A much larger clone lies one base from this, so it may be a read error. The J gene is TRBJ2-7, the V gene TRBV12-3 or TRBV12-4, with D unclear. Trimming pared 3 bases from V and 0 bases from J, leaving 9 bases between. The CDR3 totals 14 residues. The CDR3 here is CASSFSRGSYEQYF. The CDR3 DNA sequence: TGTGCCAGCAGTTTCAGTCGCGGCTCCTACGAGCAGTACTTC.

Note on this clonotype: The conserved final phenylalanine or tryptophan is absent from the CDR3, which likely points to a read error. It is unclear where the CDR3 begins or ends on the DNA, so no DNA is shown, and the CDR3 is as TCRdb lists it. V and J are TRBV11-2 and TRBJ1-4; TRBD1 is the table's D call, not checked against the DNA. The CDR3 length is 10 residues, termini included. Germline assignment: CDR1 SGHAT and CDR2 FQNNGV. The CDR3 spells CASSKTTGFG.

As for this clonotype: A single base separates this from a much larger clone, so it may be a read error. The rearrangement joins TRBV20-1 to TRBJ2-1; TRBD2 matches 7 bases. The CDR3 is 15 residues long. Trimming at V came to 1 base and at J to 10 bases, leaving 13 bases not matched to a gene. Germline values: CDR1 DFQATT, CDR2 SNEGSKA (reference sequence). The CDR3 reads CSARVREQGPGEQFF. As DNA, the CDR3 is TGCAGTGCTAGAGTGCGGGAGCAGGGCCCGGGAGAGCAGTTCTTC.

The sample holds many counts of this clonotype. V and J are TRBV9 and TRBJ2-5, with D perhaps TRBD1 (6 bases). CDR3 length equals 13 residues. With 3 bases removed from V and 2 bases from J, the gap between germline ends came to 8 bases. From germline, CDR1 is SGDLS and CDR2 YYNGEE. The CDR3 region has the DNA TGTGCCAGCAGCGCGACAGGTCAAGAGACCCAGTACTTC. Its translation is CASSATGQETQYF. The variable domain in full, with the rest retrieved from reference TRBV9 and TRBJ2-5, is DSGVTQTPKHLITATGQRVTLRCSPRSGDLSVYWYQQSLDQGLQFLIQYYNGEERAKGNILERFSAQQFPDLHSELNLSSLELGDSALYFCASSATGQETQYFGPGTRLLVL.

The chain is built from TRBV6-1 and TRBJ2-7; 9 bases align to TRBD2. Germline CDR1 MNHNS, CDR2 SASEGT. This CDR3 has 15 amino acids. With V trimmed by 3 bases and J by 3 bases, 6 bases remained unmatched. The CDR3 nucleotides are TGTGCCAGCAGTGAGGTTAGCGGGGGTTACTACGAGCAGTACTTC. Its protein is CASSEVSGGYYEQYF.

This clonotype was detected many times. A much larger clone sits a single nucleotide away, making a read error possible. The chain is built from TRBV20-1 and TRBJ1-2; D is perhaps TRBD1 (6 bases). Germline V gene sequence: CDR1 DFQATT, CDR2 SNEGSKA (reference sequence). The germline V and J ends were trimmed by 6 bases and 4 bases, with 21 bases remaining between them. The CDR3 length is 15 residues. DNA of the CDR3: TGCAGTGCCCCAACGACCAGGGGACCTACCTATGGCTACACCTTC. Encoded protein: CSAPTTRGPTYGYTF.

This clonotype came up many times. The chain uses TRBV19 and TRBJ2-3; D remains ambiguous. V gave up 3 bases and J gave up 5 bases, with 3 bases separating them. Germline lookup yields CDR1 LNHDA and CDR2 SQIVND (reference sequence). This CDR3 is built from 11 residues. Written as DNA, the CDR3 is TGTGCCAGTAGTATCGGAGATACGCAGTATTTT. Translated: CASSIGDTQYF.

This clonotype has just a few counts. The J gene is TRBJ1-1, the V gene TRBV11-2; tentatively, D is TRBD1 (5 bases). V was trimmed by 10 bases and J by 3 bases, leaving 18 bases between them. Germline CDR1 and CDR2: SGHAT and FQNNGV. CDR3 length: 14 amino acids. The CDR3 reads CAIRESREHTEAFF. The CDR3 DNA sequence: TGTGCCATCAGAGAGTCCAGGGAGCACACTGAAGCTTTCTTT. The full variable domain, with the rest looked up from reference TRBV11-2 and TRBJ1-1, is EAGVAQSPRYKIIEKRQSVAFWCNPISGHATLYWYQQILGQGPKLLIQFQNNGVVDDSQLPKDRFSAERLKGVDSTLKIQPAKLEDSAVYLCAIRESREHTEAFFGQGTRLTVV.

This clonotype was picked up many times. This chain uses TRBV20-1 with TRBJ1-6; D may be TRBD1 (6 bases). CDR1 and CDR2 from the germline V gene are DFQATT and SNEGSKA (reference sequence). The CDR3 covers 13 residues. V was pared by 5 bases and J by 6 bases, with 11 bases between. The CDR3 is CSAEGGPNSPLHF. The CDR3 DNA follows: TGCAGTGCTGAAGGGGGTCCTAATTCACCCCTCCACTTT.

V and J are TRBV2 and TRBJ1-5; 7 bases are a match to TRBD1. The CDR3 is 15 amino acids. CDR1 and CDR2 (germline): SNHLY, FYNNEI. Trimming cost V 3 bases and J 4 bases; bases outside gene matches: 6. The CDR3 bases are TGTGCCAGCAGTGACGACCGGGACAGAAATCAGCCCCAGCATTTT. Residues: CASSDDRDRNQPQHF.

This clonotype was recorded many times. The chain combines TRBV4-2 with TRBJ2-5; D is unclear. V gave up 0 bases and J gave up 3 bases, with 8 bases separating them. The CDR3 extends over 14 amino acids. Germline CDR1 is LGHNA and CDR2 is YNFKEQ. CDR3 nucleotides: TGTGCCAGCAGCCAAGATTCCGTGGAAGAGACCCAGTACTTC. Encoded protein: CASSQDSVEETQYF.

J is TRBJ2-3 and V is TRBV19, with D maybe TRBD1 (5 bases). Trimming removed 5 bases from V and 1 base from J, with 19 bases in between. Germline lookup yields CDR1 LNHDA and CDR2 SQIVND (reference sequence). The CDR3 runs 17 residues. The CDR3 DNA is TGTGCCAGTAGTGGGGTCAGGGTCGGGCAGGGCACAGATACGCAGTATTTT. It specifies CASSGVRVGQGTDTQYF.

This clonotype was picked up many times. The chain has TRBV11-2 and TRBJ1-3, with D hard to call. V lost 4 bases and J lost 0, with 10 bases in between. This CDR3 spans 15 amino acids. The germline V gene encodes CDR1 SGHAT and CDR2 FQNNGV. CDR3 in amino acids: CASSSTGFSGNTIYF. In nucleotides, the CDR3 is TGTGCCAGCAGCTCCACGGGGTTCTCTGGAAACACCATATATTTT.

This clonotype was detected ten times or more. This chain connects TRBV7-2 to TRBJ1-5, with D tentatively TRBD1 (6 bases). The CDR3 sequence is 14 residues long. Germline V CDR1 and CDR2: SGHTA, FQGNSA. V shed 4 bases and J shed 6 bases, with 13 bases lying between them. CDR3 loop: CASSSHRASQPQHF. CDR3 DNA sequence: TGTGCCAGCAGCTCGCACAGGGCCAGTCAGCCCCAGCATTTT.

Comment on this clonotype: The junction departs from the called germline gene at one end, perhaps through a read error. This rearrangement joins TRBV30 to TRBJ1-4; the D is unclear. Germline CDR1 GTSNPN, CDR2 SVGIG (reference sequence). This CDR3 spans 11 amino acids. CDR3 loop: CAWSVNEELFF. CDR3 nucleotides: TGTGCCTGGAGTGTAAATGAAGAACTGTTTTTT. The full variable domain, rest sourced from reference TRBV30 and TRBJ1-4, is SQTIHQWPATLVQPVGSPLSLECTVEGTSNPNLYWYRQAAGRGLQLLFYSVGIGQISSEVPQNLSASRPQDRQFILSSKKLLLSDSGFYLCAWSVNEELFFGSGTQLSVL.

This clonotype was counted ten times or more. CDR3: CSARDSEGVSGEQFF. For the CDR3, the DNA is TGCAGTGCTAGAGATTCCGAGGGAGTCAGCGGTGAGCAGTTCTTC. The chain is built from TRBV20-1 and TRBJ2-1; a weak D match, TRBD2 (5 bases). The V end lost 0 bases, the J end lost 9 bases, and 18 bases lay between the germline ends. The CDR3 has 15 amino acids. The germline V gene has CDR1 DFQATT and CDR2 SNEGSKA (reference sequence).